This is a list of T cell receptor beta chains from one sample in a study of cytomegalovirus exposure and HLA in healthy donors. Assay: immunoSEQ multiplex PCR; the TCRdb copy retains only in-frame clones and omits some. The data contain about 98,000 clones, about three quarters of them singletons. Sequencing used PBMCs. The source of these receptors is a man aged 40-50 years in good health and CMV-seronegative. The CDR3 runs from the conserved cysteine through the conserved F or W.

V	J	CDR3
TRBV9	TRBJ2-2	CASSRPTDTGELFF
TRBV19	TRBJ1-2	CASSKDRLYGYTF
TRBV9	TRBJ1-1	CASSVEGETTEAFF
TRBV7-9	TRBJ2-7	CASTQVGGNYEQYF
TRBV5-4	TRBJ2-2	CASSPTAGTGELFF
TRBV29-1	TRBJ1-1	CSVQNGQSTEAFF
TRBV11-3	TRBJ1-1	CASSLTGERTEAFF
TRBV19	TRBJ1-2	CASSIGEGNYGYTF
TRBV6-1	TRBJ2-7	CASRSTGDFSYEQYF
TRBV4-1	TRBJ2-7	CASSHARDRLTYEQYF
TRBV5-1	TRBJ2-6	CASSARQDSGANVLTF
TRBV2	TRBJ1-2	CATLIEAKGYTF
TRBV6-6	TRBJ2-3	CASSYPPGLAGGPEYF
TRBV19	TRBJ1-6	CASTYPGARNSPLHF
TRBV7-9	TRBJ1-5	CASSPTGALEPQHF
TRBV19	TRBJ1-5	CASSIDGTGSNQPQHF
TRBV27	TRBJ2-7	CASSAGLAGPGLYF
TRBV4-3	TRBJ2-4	CASSQDRQGTLAKNIQYF
TRBV4-1	TRBJ2-7	CASSLDRAYEQYF
TRBV6-1	TRBJ1-1	CASSEVTGDTEAFF
TRBV6-1	TRBJ2-7	CASRELTGDQREQYF
TRBV7-2	TRBJ2-7	CASSQRTSGGAEEQYF
TRBV11-1	TRBJ1-6	CASSLGHGGVSPLHF